The 12 T cell receptor beta chains below all came from one sample that was sequenced in a study of blood T cells in healthy people across ages. For the second PCR, which ran for about 7 to 11 cycles, a sample-barcoded 5' primer and a J-beta primer mix were used. TCRdb called the 5' RACE reads again in MiXCR, with one record for every CDR3 protein. The table lists around 800,000 distinct CDR3 sequences, 40% to 65% of them singletons, with roughly 40% in the top ten. Sequencing used blood. These receptors were collected from an older man in good health.

This clonotype was found many times. CDR3 in amino acids: CASSGPTPSSYEQYF. The CDR3 DNA reads TGTGCCAGCAGTGGCCCAACACCGAGCTCCTACGAGCAGTACTTC. The rearrangement uses TRBV12-3 or TRBV12-4 and TRBJ2-7; D call uncertain. The V and J ends lost 5 bases and 0 bases respectively, with 14 bases between them. The length of the CDR3 is 15 residues.

The table lists this clonotype with a few counts. The genes are TRBV25-1 and TRBJ2-5, with 9 bases fitting TRBD2. Trimming took 2 bases from V and 5 from J; bases not matched to a gene: 9. The germline CDR1 and CDR2 sequences are MGHDK and SYGVNS. This CDR3 contains 16 residues. CDR3 loop: CASSEGPLAGGETQYF. CDR3 DNA sequence: TGTGCCAGCAGTGAAGGTCCACTAGCGGGTGGGGAGACCCAGTACTTC. Together with reference TRBV25-1 and TRBJ2-5, the CDR3 gives the full variable domain: EADIYQTPRYLVIGTGKKITLECSQTMGHDKMYWYQQDPGMELHLIHYSYGVNSTEKGDLSSESTVSRIRTEHFPLTLESARPSHTSQYLCASSEGPLAGGETQYFGPGTRLLVL.

The chain is built from TRBV2 and TRBJ1-6; TRBD1 aligns across 11 bases. This CDR3 region has 16 residues. The junction had 6 bases not matched to a gene; V was cut back by 4 bases and J by 7 bases. Germline V gives CDR1 SNHLY, CDR2 FYNNEI. The CDR3 nucleotides read TGTGCCAGCAGTGTTCTGGGACAGGGGGTGAATTCACCCCTCCACTTT. Its translation is CASSVLGQGVNSPLHF.

The chain links TRBV11-3 to TRBJ2-1, with 8 bases that match TRBD1. With 5 bases clipped from V and 4 bases from J, the junction kept 16 bases outside the gene matches. Per the germline V gene, CDR1 is SGHNT and CDR2 is YENEEA. The CDR3 sequence is 18 residues long. This CDR3 is CASSLLSGGWIRYNEQFF. CDR3 sequence (DNA): TGTGCCAGCAGCCTCCTCTCAGGGGGCTGGATTCGGTACAATGAGCAGTTCTTC.

This clonotype has only a few counts. Its ends do not fully match the called genes, so a read error is possible. The chain employs TRBV10-3 and TRBJ2-1; weak D call: TRBD2 (7 bases). Germline V gene data show CDR1 as ENHRY and CDR2 as SYGVKD. The CDR3 totals 15 residues. The CDR3 DNA reads as TGTGCCATCACCCGAGGGGGGACTAACTACAATGAGCAGTTTTTC. It encodes CAITRGGTNYNEQFF.

This clonotype has just a few counts. V usage is TRBV20-1 and J usage is TRBJ2-7; 8 positions match TRBD2. V gave up 1 base and J gave up 2 bases; unmatched junction bases: 4. The CDR3 runs to 14 residues. CDR1 and CDR2 from the germline V gene are DFQATT and SNEGSKA (reference sequence). Written as DNA, the CDR3 is TGCAGTGCTAGAGCGCGGGAGGACACCTACGAGCAGTACTTC. Encoded protein: CSARAREDTYEQYF.

This chain links TRBV10-3 with TRBJ1-2; 7 bases agree with TRBD1. The CDR3 is 16 residues long. The germline V gene encodes CDR1 ENHRY and CDR2 SYGVKD. V was pared by 3 bases and J by 3 bases, with 10 bases of the junction left unmatched. For the CDR3, the DNA is TGTGCCATCAGTGAAAATCGCCCCGGGACAGACTATGGCTACACCTTC. It translates to CAISENRPGTDYGYTF.

This chain links TRBV2 with TRBJ2-7, with 8 positions matching TRBD2. This CDR3 contains 15 residues. V trimming: 4 bases; J trimming: 1 base; junction bases outside the gene matches: 6. The germline CDR1 and CDR2 sequences are SNHLY and FYNNEI. CDR3 protein: CASSVRGLVSYEQYF. In DNA, the CDR3 is TGTGCCAGCAGTGTTCGGGGACTAGTGTCCTACGAGCAGTACTTC.

J is TRBJ2-5 and V is TRBV11-2, with 7 bases fitting TRBD1. V lost 1 base, J lost 11 bases, and 13 bases stayed unmatched. The CDR3 has 15 amino acids. Germline V lookup: CDR1 SGHAT, CDR2 FQNNGV. The CDR3 sequence is CASSLGGRGSNEQYF. The DNA of the CDR3 is TGTGCCAGCAGCTTAGGAGGCAGGGGGAGCAATGAGCAGTACTTC.

CDR3 region: CSARDVGANTYEQYF. Written as DNA, the CDR3 is TGCAGTGCTAGAGATGTTGGCGCAAACACCTACGAGCAGTACTTC. The chain combines TRBV20-1 with TRBJ2-7; no clear D. V was trimmed by 0 bases and J by 2 bases, leaving 14 bases between them. This CDR3 is 15 amino acids long. CDR1 and CDR2 (germline): DFQATT, SNEGSKA (reference sequence).

The gene calls are TRBV20-1 and TRBJ2-7; 7 bases align to TRBD1. The V gene's germline CDR1 is DFQATT and CDR2 SNEGSKA (reference sequence). The CDR3 is 14 residues long. CDR3 sequence reads: CGWTGGPSYYEQYF. The CDR3 DNA reads TGCGGTTGGACAGGTGGGCCATCATACTACGAGCAGTACTTC.

This clonotype came up a few times. The J gene is TRBJ2-5, the V gene TRBV7-9, with 7 bases aligning to TRBD1. Unmatched junction bases numbered 9, after V lost 5 bases and J lost 3 bases. This CDR3 is built from 15 residues. Germline CDR1 and CDR2: SEHNR and FQNEAQ (reference sequence). The CDR3, as DNA: TGTGCCAGCAGCCTTCTAACAGGGGTAAAAGAGACCCAGTACTTC. The encoded protein is CASSLLTGVKETQYF.